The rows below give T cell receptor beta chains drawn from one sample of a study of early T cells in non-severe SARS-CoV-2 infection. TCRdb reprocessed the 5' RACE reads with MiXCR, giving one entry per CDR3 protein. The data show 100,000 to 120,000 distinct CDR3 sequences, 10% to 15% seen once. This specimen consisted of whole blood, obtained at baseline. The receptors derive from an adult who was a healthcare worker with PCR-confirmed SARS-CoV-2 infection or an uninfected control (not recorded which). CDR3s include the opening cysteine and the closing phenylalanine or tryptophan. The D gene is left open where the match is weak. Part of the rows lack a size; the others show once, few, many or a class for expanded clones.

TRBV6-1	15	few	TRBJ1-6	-	TGTGCCAGCCGACCCTCCGGGACGGTTAATTCACCCCTCCACTTT	CASRPSGTVNSPLHF
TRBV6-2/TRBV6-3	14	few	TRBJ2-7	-	TGTGCCAGCAGTAGAGGACTACTTAATTACGAGCAGTACTTC	CASSRGLLNYEQYF
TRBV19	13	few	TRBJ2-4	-	TGTGCCAGTAGCGACGGGCACTGGAACATTCAGTACTTC	CASSDGHWNIQYF
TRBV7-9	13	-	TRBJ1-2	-	TGTGCCAGCAGCGCTGGACACTACTATGGCTACACCTTC	CASSAGHYYGYTF
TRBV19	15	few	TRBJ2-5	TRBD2	TGTGCCAGTAGTTGGGTAGCGGGAGGGCAAGAGACCCAGTACTTC	CASSWVAGGQETQYF
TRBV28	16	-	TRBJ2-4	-	TGTGCCAGCAGCCTCCGGGTCAGCCTAGCCAAAAACATTCAGTACTTC	CASSLRVSLAKNIQYF
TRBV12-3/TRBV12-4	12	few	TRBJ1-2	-	TGTGCCAGCACCCCCAACCCTGGCGGCTACACCTTC	CASTPNPGGYTF
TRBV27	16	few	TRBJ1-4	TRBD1	TGTGCCAGCAGTTTCCGACAGGGCGCAACTAATGAAAAACTGTTTTTT	CASSFRQGATNEKLFF
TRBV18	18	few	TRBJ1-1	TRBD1	TGTGCCAGCTCAGGAACCGGGACAGGGATCGGAATGAACACTGAAGCTTTCTTT	CASSGTGTGIGMNTEAFF
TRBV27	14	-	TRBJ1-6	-	TGTGCCAGCAGTAGAGGGGGTAGTAGTTCACCCCTCCACTTT	CASSRGGSSSPLHF
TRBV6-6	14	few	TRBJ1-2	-	TGTGCCAGCACCTCGTTCAGGGGTGCCTATGGCTACACCTTC	CASTSFRGAYGYTF
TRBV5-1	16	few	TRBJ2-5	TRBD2	TGCGCCAGCAGCCCCACTAGCGGGGGTCTCCAAGAGACCCAGTACTTC	CASSPTSGGLQETQYF
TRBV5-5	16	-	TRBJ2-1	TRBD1	TGTGCCAGCAGCCATCATCCGGGACAGGGGTACAATGAGCAGTTCTTC	CASSHHPGQGYNEQFF
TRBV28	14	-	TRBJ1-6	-	TGTGCCAGCAGTTTACGGGGGGTTCAGTCACCCCTCCACTTT	CASSLRGVQSPLHF
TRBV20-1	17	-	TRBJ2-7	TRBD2	TGCAGTGTACCGGGACTAGCGCATAAAAAGAAAACCTACGAGCAGTACTTC	CSVPGLAHKKKTYEQYF
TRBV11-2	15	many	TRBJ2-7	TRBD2	TGTGCCAGCAGCGAAGGACTAGTTCCCTCCTACGAGCAGTACTTC	CASSEGLVPSYEQYF
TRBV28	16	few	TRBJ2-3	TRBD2	TGTGCCAGCAGCTCCTCCGGGACTACCTCGTCAGATACGCAGTATTTT	CASSSSGTTSSDTQYF
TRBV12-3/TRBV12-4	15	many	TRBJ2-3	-	TGTGCCAGCAGTTTTTTCCAGCGGAGCACAGATACGCAGTATTTT	CASSFFQRSTDTQYF
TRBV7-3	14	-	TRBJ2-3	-	TGTGCCAGCAGCTTATACGGTCCCACAGATACGCAGTATTTT	CASSLYGPTDTQYF
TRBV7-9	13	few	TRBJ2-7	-	TGTGCCAGCAGCTCTACTAGCTGGCACGAGCAGTACTTC	CASSSTSWHEQYF
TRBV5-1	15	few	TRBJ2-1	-	TGCGCCAGCAGCCAAATCGCGGGCTTGCGGAATGAGCAGTTCTTC	CASSQIAGLRNEQFF
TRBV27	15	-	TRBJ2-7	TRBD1	TGTGCCAGCAGTTTAGGGGCAGGGGGTACCTACGAGCAGTACTTC	CASSLGAGGTYEQYF
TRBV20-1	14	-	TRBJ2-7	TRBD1	TGCAGTGCTGGCCGGGACAGTCTCGTGAACGAGCAGTACTTC	CSAGRDSLVNEQYF
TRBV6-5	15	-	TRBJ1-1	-	TGTGCCAGCAGTTACCGCCCCCGGGGTAACACTGAAGCTTTCTTT	CASSYRPRGNTEAFF
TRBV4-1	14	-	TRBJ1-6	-	TGCGCCAGCAGCCCCCAGGGCAAGAATTCACCCCTCCACTTT	CASSPQGKNSPLHF